The 25 T cell receptor beta chains in this list originate from one sample, sequenced in a study of blood T cell repertoires in COVID-19. Assay: immunoSEQ multiplex PCR; the TCRdb copy retains only in-frame clones and omits some. Of about 76,000 clones listed, about 83% are singletons. The sequenced sample consisted of peripheral blood. These receptors all come from a man aged 25-45 years with acute or convalescent COVID-19.

V usage is TRBV19 and J usage is TRBJ2-2; perhaps TRBD1 as D (6 bases). The germline CDR1 and CDR2 sequences are LNHDA and SQIVND (reference sequence). The CDR3 has 14 amino acids. The V end was cut by 2 bases, the J end by 4 bases, with 8 bases between. CDR3 coding DNA: TGTGCCAGTAGTATAACAGGGATCACCGGGGAGCTGTTTTTT. Its translation is CASSITGITGELFF. The full variable domain, with the rest looked up from reference TRBV19 and TRBJ2-2, is DGGITQSPKYLFRKEGQNVTLSCEQNLNHDAMYWYRQDPGQGLRLIYYSQIVNDFQKGDIAEGYSVSREKKESFPLTVTSAQKNPTAFYLCASSITGITGELFFGEGSRLTVL.

The chain has TRBV7-2 and TRBJ2-5, with TRBD2 matching 7 bases. CDR1 SGHTA and CDR2 FQGNSA come from the germline V gene. The CDR3 has 16 amino acids. Trimming took 5 bases from V and 3 from J; bases not matched to a gene: 12. The CDR3 loop reads CASSPPPGGMKETQYF. DNA for the CDR3: TGTGCCAGCAGCCCCCCGCCCGGGGGGATGAAAGAGACCCAGTACTTC.

This clone was recorded once. V gene TRBV6-2 or TRBV6-3 combines with J gene TRBJ2-1; D call uncertain. Trimming removed 0 bases at V and 7 bases at J, with 7 bases between. Germline V gene data show CDR1 as MNHEY and CDR2 as SVGEGT. The CDR3 is 13 amino acids. CDR3 sequence reads: CASSYSLRNEQFF. The CDR3 DNA follows: TGTGCCAGCAGTTACTCGTTGAGAAATGAGCAGTTCTTC.

The chain joins TRBV3-1 (or the pseudogene TRBV3-2) to TRBJ2-7; TRBD2 aligns across 10 bases. Germline CDR1 reads LGHDT; CDR2 reads YNNKEL (reference sequence). With V trimmed by 3 bases and J by 7 bases, 9 bases remained unmatched. CDR3 length: 15 amino acids. The CDR3 nucleotides read TGTGCCAGCAGCCATAATAGCGGGAGGACTACAGAGCAGTACTTC. Translation: CASSHNSGRTTEQYF.

This chain joins TRBV7-9 and TRBJ1-6; D possibly corresponds to TRBD1 (5 bases). Germline V gene lookup returns CDR1 SEHNR and CDR2 FQNEAQ (reference sequence). The V end was cut by 1 base, the J end by 10 bases, with 17 bases between. CDR3 size: 16 residues. This chain's CDR3 is CASSLDEGAGGSPLHF. The CDR3 region has the DNA TGTGCCAGCAGCTTAGATGAGGGAGCCGGGGGATCACCCCTCCACTTT.

The rearrangement uses TRBV27 and TRBJ2-5, with TRBD2 matching 7 bases. V was clipped by 5 bases and J by 9 bases; unmatched bases: 3. Looked up from germline, CDR1 is MNHEY and CDR2 is SMNVEV (reference sequence). The CDR3 spans 11 residues. In DNA, the CDR3 is TGTGCCAGCAGTATGGGAGGGGCCCAGTACTTC. It codes for CASSMGGAQYF.

This clone is a singleton in its sample. The gene calls are TRBV25-1 and TRBJ2-2; TRBD1 matches at 7 bases. Germline-derived CDR1 and CDR2 are MGHDK and SYGVNS. The CDR3 is 14 amino acids. J gave up 3 bases and V 7 bases, and 5 bases lay outside the gene matches. For the CDR3, the DNA is TGTGCCAGCACCAGGGGGTTGGACACCGGGGAGCTGTTTTTT. The encoded protein is CASTRGLDTGELFF.

The chain links TRBV28 to TRBJ2-1, with 9 bases lining up with TRBD2. The length of the CDR3 is 16 residues. CDR1 is MDHEN and CDR2 is SYDVKM in the germline V gene. V lost 5 bases and J lost 8; bases outside the gene matches: 13. The CDR3 coding sequence is TGTGCCAGCAGTCCCCAGGGAGGTAGCGGGAGTTATGAGCAGTTCTTC. This gives the protein CASSPQGGSGSYEQFF.

The rearrangement links TRBV7-2 to TRBJ2-3; a weak D match, TRBD2 (6 bases). The CDR3 totals 15 residues. The ends were cut back, 3 bases at V and 2 bases at J, with 12 bases in the middle. Germline CDR1 SGHTA, CDR2 FQGNSA. Written as DNA, the CDR3 is TGTGCCAGCAGCTTGGAGGGACCCATCACAGATACGCAGTATTTT. Encoded protein: CASSLEGPITDTQYF.

The chain carries TRBV7-9 and TRBJ2-7; 12 bases align to TRBD2. The CDR3 consists of 16 residues. The ends lost 4 bases at V and 2 bases at J; junction bases unmatched: 6. Germline V CDR1 and CDR2: SEHNR, FQNEAQ (reference sequence). The CDR3 reads CASSSILAGGPYEQYF. CDR3 DNA: TGTGCCAGCAGCTCCATACTAGCGGGAGGCCCCTACGAGCAGTACTTC.

This clone was observed a single time. CDR3 region: CASSLQQSYGYTF. In DNA form, the CDR3 reads TGTGCCAGCAGCTTACAACAGAGCTATGGCTACACCTTC. The rearrangement joins TRBV7-9 to TRBJ1-2; D gene unclear. V was cut by 2 bases and J by 4 bases, with 8 bases left in between. There are 13 residues in the CDR3. Germline V CDR1 and CDR2: SEHNR, FQNEAQ (reference sequence). The entire variable domain, with the rest obtained from reference TRBV7-9 and TRBJ1-2, is as follows: DTGVSQNPRHKITKRGQNVTFRCDPISEHNRLYWYRQTLGQGPEFLTYFQNEAQLEKSRLLSDRFSAERPKGSFSTLEIQRTEQGDSAMYLCASSLQQSYGYTFGSGTRLTVV.

V is TRBV5-1 and J is TRBJ2-1, with TRBD1 as a possible D gene (6 bases). The germline V gene has CDR1 SGHRS and CDR2 YFSETQ. This CDR3 is 15 amino acids long. Trimming took 1 base from V and 1 from J, leaving 9 bases between them. The CDR3 reads CASSLYRGSYNEQFF. As DNA, the CDR3 is TGCGCCAGCAGCTTGTATAGGGGGTCCTACAATGAGCAGTTCTTC.

The V gene is TRBV10-1, the J gene TRBJ2-1; 7 nucleotides agree with TRBD2. Germline loops: CDR1 WNHNN, CDR2 SYGVQD (reference sequence). CDR3 length: 15 residues. V dropped 4 bases and J dropped 1; count of bases not matched to a gene: 4. DNA of the CDR3: TGCGCCAGCAGTGCGACGCGGGAGTCCTACAATGAGCAGTTCTTC. This encodes CASSATRESYNEQFF.

This clone was counted once. The chain links TRBV6-5 to TRBJ2-6, with TRBD1 as a possible D gene (5 bases). Germline V gene lookup returns CDR1 MNHEY and CDR2 SVGAGI. This CDR3 is built from 15 residues. The V end lost 6 bases, the J end lost 0 bases, and 9 bases lay between the germline ends. This CDR3 reads CASRDRLSGANVLTF. CDR3 bases: TGTGCCAGCAGAGACAGACTCTCTGGGGCCAACGTCCTGACTTTC.

V and J are TRBV14 and TRBJ2-5; D perhaps matches TRBD2 (6 bases). The germline V gene has CDR1 SGHDN and CDR2 FVKESK. Trimming pared 4 bases from V and 2 bases from J, leaving 8 bases between. This CDR3 spans 13 amino acids. CDR3 region: CASSRTIQETQYF. The CDR3 nucleotides are TGTGCCAGCAGCCGGACTATTCAAGAGACCCAGTACTTC.

In its sample, this clone was seen a few times. V usage is TRBV2 and J usage is TRBJ2-3; 9 bases fit TRBD2. Germline V gene data show CDR1 as SNHLY and CDR2 as FYNNEI. J lost 5 bases, V lost 6 bases, and 27 bases had no gene match. CDR3 length: 21 amino acids. This CDR3 is CASRTNPSRLGLAGEKDTQYF. Written as DNA, the CDR3 is TGTGCCAGCAGGACTAACCCCTCCCGTCTGGGACTAGCTGGAGAGAAAGATACGCAGTATTTT.

This chain joins TRBV2 and TRBJ2-2; 10 bases align to TRBD2. Germline CDR1 and CDR2: SNHLY and FYNNEI. The CDR3 consists of 16 residues. The junction had 9 bases not matched to a gene; V was cut back by 6 bases and J by 5 bases. The CDR3 region is CASSLLAGVGTGELFF. The CDR3 coding sequence is TGTGCCAGCAGCCTGCTAGCGGGAGTAGGGACCGGGGAGCTGTTTTTT.

This chain uses TRBV20-1 with TRBJ2-7; possibly TRBD1 for D (5 bases). The CDR3 contains 12 residues. The germline V gene has CDR1 DFQATT and CDR2 SNEGSKA (reference sequence). Deletions cut 3 bases from V and 2 bases from J, with 8 bases between. CDR3 in amino acids: CSASQGTYEQYF. Here the CDR3 DNA reads TGCAGTGCTAGTCAGGGTACCTACGAGCAGTACTTC.

The V and J genes are TRBV19 and TRBJ2-2, with 8 bases fitting TRBD1. This CDR3 is built from 17 residues. Looked up from germline, CDR1 is LNHDA and CDR2 is SQIVND (reference sequence). J was trimmed by 0 bases and V by 10 bases; bases with no gene match: 13. The CDR3 region is CATKPRDRTTNTGELFF. In nucleotides, the CDR3 is TGTGCCACGAAGCCCCGGGACAGGACCACGAACACCGGGGAGCTGTTTTTT.

The V and J genes are TRBV27 and TRBJ1-2; weak D call: TRBD1 (5 bases). The V gene lost 2 bases and the J gene lost 4 bases, with 14 bases spanning the gap. Germline CDR1 MNHEY, CDR2 SMNVEV (reference sequence). The CDR3 loop spans 15 amino acids. The CDR3 sequence: CASSLVRGAAYGYTF. CDR3 nucleotides: TGTGCCAGCAGTTTAGTTCGTGGGGCAGCCTATGGCTACACCTTC.

The chain carries TRBV6-5 and TRBJ2-5; D might be TRBD2 (7 bases). Germline CDR1 and CDR2: MNHEY and SVGAGI. The V and J ends lost 8 bases and 5 bases respectively, with 18 bases between them. The CDR3 is made up of 14 amino acids. Written as DNA, the CDR3 is TGTGCCAGCCGCGCATCGGGGGGCGCGGAGACCCAGTACTTC. Translation: CASRASGGAETQYF.

V usage is TRBV4-3 and J usage is TRBJ2-6; D remains ambiguous. V was pared by 1 base and J by 3 bases, with 7 bases between. Germline values: CDR1 LGHNA, CDR2 YSLEER. This CDR3 comprises 15 residues. CDR3 sequence: CASSQGLDGANVLTF. The CDR3 nucleotides read TGCGCCAGCAGCCAAGGACTGGATGGGGCCAACGTCCTGACTTTC.

This chain connects TRBV11-2 to TRBJ2-3; 7 bases are a match to TRBD1. Trimming took 1 base from V and 9 from J; bases not matched to a gene: 10. This CDR3 contains 15 residues. Germline loops: CDR1 SGHAT, CDR2 FQNNGV. The CDR3 here is CASSLVPPGQRTQYF. In DNA, the CDR3 is TGTGCCAGCAGCTTAGTCCCTCCGGGACAGAGGACGCAGTATTTT.

The genes are TRBV6-5 and TRBJ2-7, with 11 nucleotides matching TRBD1. The CDR3 contains 14 residues. CDR1 MNHEY and CDR2 SVGAGI come from the germline V gene. Germline trimming cut 8 bases from V and 4 bases from J; bases unmatched to any gene: 7. Here the CDR3 reads CASRKDRGHYEQYF. CDR3 nucleotide sequence: TGTGCCAGCCGGAAGGACAGGGGGCATTACGAGCAGTACTTC.

The CDR3 DNA sequence: TGTGCCATTCTCTCGCAAAAGAGAGGGTACGAGCAGTACTTC. It specifies CAILSQKRGYEQYF. The V call is TRBV11-2, the J call TRBJ2-7, with D possibly being TRBD2 (5 bases). Trimming stripped 10 bases from V and 4 bases from J, with 20 bases between. This CDR3 is 14 amino acids long. CDR1 is SGHAT, CDR2 FQNNGV, per germline.